The rows below give T cell receptor beta chains drawn from one sample of a study of T cells in Graves' hyperthyroidism and ophthalmopathy. TCRdb re-called the multiplex PCR reads with MiXCR, one entry per CDR3 protein. The table records around 56,000 distinct CDR3 sequences, approximately 53% of them present only once. The sequencing sample was made of blood. All receptors derive from a woman between 55 and 75 years old with Graves' ophthalmopathy. Each CDR3 is given with its conserved first and last residue. The D gene is left open where the match is weak. Clone size appears in some rows only: once, few, many, or a class for an expanded clone.

v_call	j_call	clone_size	d_call	cdr3_nt	cdr3_aa
TRBV2	TRBJ2-1	medium-sized	-	TGTGCCAGCATTGCTTACAATGAGCAGTTCTTC	CASIAYNEQFF
TRBV15	TRBJ1-1	-	-	TGTGCCACCAGCAGAGATGGTTGGGGCGAGGACACTGAAGCTTTCTTT	CATSRDGWGEDTEAFF
TRBV6-4	TRBJ2-7	few	-	TGTGCCAGCATATTACGGGGCAGGCCCTACGAGCAGTACTTC	CASILRGRPYEQYF
TRBV7-2	TRBJ2-1	many	TRBD2	TGTGCCAGCAGCAGTGGGGCCGGGAGGGCCCGGCACAATGAGCAGTTCTTC	CASSSGAGRARHNEQFF
TRBV9	TRBJ2-5	-	-	TGTGCCAGCAGACCAGCGGACCAAGAGACCCAGTACTTC	CASRPADQETQYF
TRBV20-1	TRBJ1-2	many	TRBD1	TGCAGTGCTAGTCCCGGGACAGGGACCTATGGCTACACCTTC	CSASPGTGTYGYTF
TRBV6-2/TRBV6-3	TRBJ1-5	many	TRBD1	TGTGCCAGCAGCCCCACAGGGGAGGGCAATCAGCCCCAGCATTTT	CASSPTGEGNQPQHF
TRBV5-1	TRBJ1-4	many	TRBD1	TGCGCCAGCAGACAGGGGAGAACTAATGAAAAACTGTTTTTT	CASRQGRTNEKLFF
TRBV7-3	TRBJ2-1	-	TRBD2	TGTGCCAGCAGCCCGACTAGCGGGATAAGCTCCTACAATGAGCAGTTCTTC	CASSPTSGISSYNEQFF
TRBV7-2	TRBJ1-1	few	-	TGTGCCAGCAGCATCAATCCGAACACTGAAGCTTTCTTT	CASSINPNTEAFF
TRBV9	TRBJ2-7	-	-	TGTGCCAGCAGCGTAGATGAGGGATTAGGGGTCACAGATGACGAGCAGTACTTC	CASSVDEGLGVTDDEQYF
TRBV7-3	TRBJ2-3	-	TRBD2	TGTGCCAGCAGCTGGACTAGCGGGAGTAGTACAGATACGCAGTATTTT	CASSWTSGSSTDTQYF
TRBV14	TRBJ2-7	-	TRBD2	TGTGCCTGGAGGTCACGGACTAGCGGGAATATAATCTACGAGCAGTACTTC	CAWRSRTSGNIIYEQYF
TRBV5-1	TRBJ2-7	-	-	TGCGCCAGCAGCTTGTTGGGGGACAATAATCCCTACGAGCAGTACTTC	CASSLLGDNNPYEQYF
TRBV7-9	TRBJ2-7	-	TRBD2	TGTGCCAGCAGCTTAAGGAGGGAGGGTTACGAGCAGTACTTC	CASSLRREGYEQYF
TRBV19	TRBJ2-1	-	TRBD1	TGTGCCAGTAGTACGGGACAGGGGGATGGTGAGCAGTTCTTC	CASSTGQGDGEQFF
TRBV12-3/TRBV12-4	TRBJ1-1	-	-	TGTGCCAGCAGTTTAGCGGGGAACACTGAAACTTTCTTC	CASSLAGNTETFF
TRBV6-4	TRBJ2-3	-	TRBD2	TGTGCCAGCAGTGAGGAAAGCGGGACCTACAATGAGCAGTATTTT	CASSEESGTYNEQYF